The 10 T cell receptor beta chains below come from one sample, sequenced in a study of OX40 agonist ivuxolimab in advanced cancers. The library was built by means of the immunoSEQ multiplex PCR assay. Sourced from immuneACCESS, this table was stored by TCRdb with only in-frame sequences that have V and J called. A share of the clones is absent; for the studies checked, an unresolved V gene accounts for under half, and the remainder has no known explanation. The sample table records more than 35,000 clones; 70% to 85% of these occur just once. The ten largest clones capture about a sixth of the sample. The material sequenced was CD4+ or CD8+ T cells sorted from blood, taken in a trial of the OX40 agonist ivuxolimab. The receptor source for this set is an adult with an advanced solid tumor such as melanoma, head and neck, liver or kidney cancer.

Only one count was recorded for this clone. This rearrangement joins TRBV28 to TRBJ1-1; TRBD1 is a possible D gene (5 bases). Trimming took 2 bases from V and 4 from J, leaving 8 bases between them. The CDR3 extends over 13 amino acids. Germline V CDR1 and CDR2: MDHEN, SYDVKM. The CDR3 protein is CASSLGGGTEAFF. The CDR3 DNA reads TGTGCCAGCAGTTTAGGGGGGGGCACTGAAGCTTTCTTT.

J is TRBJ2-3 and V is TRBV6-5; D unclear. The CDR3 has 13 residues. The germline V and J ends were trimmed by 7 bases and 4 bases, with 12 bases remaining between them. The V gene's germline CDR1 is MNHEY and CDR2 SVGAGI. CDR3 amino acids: CASKVGIADTQYF. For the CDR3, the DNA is TGTGCCAGCAAAGTGGGGATAGCAGATACGCAGTATTTT.

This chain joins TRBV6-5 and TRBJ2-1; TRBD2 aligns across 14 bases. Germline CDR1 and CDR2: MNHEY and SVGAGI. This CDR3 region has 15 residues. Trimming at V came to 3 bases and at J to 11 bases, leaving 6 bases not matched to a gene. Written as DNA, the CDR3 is TGTGCCAGCAGTTATGAGGGACTAGCGGGAGCGAAGCAGTTCTTC. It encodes CASSYEGLAGAKQFF.

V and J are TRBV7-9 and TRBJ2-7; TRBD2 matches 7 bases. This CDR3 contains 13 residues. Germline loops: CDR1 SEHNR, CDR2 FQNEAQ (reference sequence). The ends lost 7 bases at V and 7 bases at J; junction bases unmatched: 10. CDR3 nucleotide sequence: TGTGCCAGCAACCTAGGGGCTAGCGGTGAGCAGTACTTC. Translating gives CASNLGASGEQYF.

CDR3 protein: CSAAGPPTGELFF. The CDR3 DNA sequence: TGCAGCGCCGCGGGCCCCCCTACCGGGGAGCTGTTTTTT. This rearrangement joins TRBV29-1 to TRBJ2-2; a possible D gene is TRBD2 (5 bases). The CDR3 totals 13 residues. Trimming took off 7 bases at V and 5 bases at J, with 14 bases between the two ends. Germline lookup yields CDR1 SQVTM and CDR2 ANQGSEA.

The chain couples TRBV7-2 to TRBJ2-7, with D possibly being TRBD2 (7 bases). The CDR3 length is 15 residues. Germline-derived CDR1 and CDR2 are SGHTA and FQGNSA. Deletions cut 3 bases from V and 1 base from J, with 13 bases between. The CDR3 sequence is CASSFQGGGSYEQYF. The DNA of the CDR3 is TGTGCCAGCAGCTTTCAGGGAGGGGGGTCCTACGAGCAGTACTTC.

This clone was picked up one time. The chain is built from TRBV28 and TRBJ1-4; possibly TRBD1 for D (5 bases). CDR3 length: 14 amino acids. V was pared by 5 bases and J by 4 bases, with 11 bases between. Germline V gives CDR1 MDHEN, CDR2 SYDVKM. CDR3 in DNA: TGTGCCAGCAGTCCCTACAGGAGTAATGAAAAACTGTTTTTT. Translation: CASSPYRSNEKLFF.

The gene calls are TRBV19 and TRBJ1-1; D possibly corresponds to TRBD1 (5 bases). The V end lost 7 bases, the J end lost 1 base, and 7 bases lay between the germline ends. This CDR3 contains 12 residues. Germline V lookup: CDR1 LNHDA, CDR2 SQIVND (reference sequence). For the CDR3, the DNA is TGTGCCAGTACGGGACCGAACACTGAAGCTTTCTTT. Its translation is CASTGPNTEAFF.

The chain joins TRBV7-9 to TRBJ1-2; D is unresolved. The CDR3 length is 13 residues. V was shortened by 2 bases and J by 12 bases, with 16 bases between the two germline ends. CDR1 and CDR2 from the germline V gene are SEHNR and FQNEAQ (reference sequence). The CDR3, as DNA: TGTGCCAGCAGCTTAAAGGGAGACGCGGTGAACACCTTC. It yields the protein CASSLKGDAVNTF. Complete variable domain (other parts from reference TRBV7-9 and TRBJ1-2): DTGVSQNPRHKITKRGQNVTFRCDPISEHNRLYWYRQTLGQGPEFLTYFQNEAQLEKSRLLSDRFSAERPKGSFSTLEIQRTEQGDSAMYLCASSLKGDAVNTFGSGTRLTVV.

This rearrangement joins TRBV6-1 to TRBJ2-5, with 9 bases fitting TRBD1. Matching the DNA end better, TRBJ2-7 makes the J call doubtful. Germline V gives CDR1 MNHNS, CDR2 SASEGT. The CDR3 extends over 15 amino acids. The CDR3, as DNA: TGTGCCAGCAGTGCCGGGACAGGGCCCTCCTACGAGCAGTACTTC. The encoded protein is CASSAGTGPSYEQYF.